Listed below are T cell receptor beta chains from one sample, sequenced in a study of cytomegalovirus exposure and HLA in healthy donors. TCRdb's copy holds only in-frame clones and misses some; the assay was immunoSEQ multiplex PCR. Of fewer than 80,000 clones in the sample, approximately 71% are singletons; the top ten hold approximately 24%. The specimen was PBMCs. All receptors derive from a woman between 35 and 50 years old in good health and CMV-seropositive. The CDR3 runs from the conserved cysteine through the conserved F or W. The D gene is left open where the match is weak. Expanded clones are given a class, and other clones once, few, many or no size at all.

v_call	d_call	clone_size	j_call	cdr3_length	cdr3_aa	cdr3_nt
TRBV18	NA	once	TRBJ2-7	16	CASSPGGGGASYEQYF	TGTGCCAGCTCCCCCGGGGGAGGTGGGGCTTCCTACGAGCAGTACTTC
TRBV15	NA	NA	TRBJ1-5	12	CATREGNQPQHF	TGTGCCACCAGGGAGGGTAATCAGCCCCAGCATTTT
TRBV6-1	NA	NA	TRBJ2-1	14	CASRRESSYNEQFF	TGTGCCAGCAGACGCGAGAGCTCCTACAATGAGCAGTTCTTC
TRBV5-1	TRBD2	NA	TRBJ2-3	17	CASSLLLAGGGGDTQYF	TGCGCCAGCAGCCTTCTACTAGCGGGGGGTGGTGGTGATACGCAGTATTTT
TRBV5-6	TRBD1	NA	TRBJ1-2	17	CASSLDLGTEDDYGYTF	TGTGCCAGCAGCTTGGACTTAGGGACAGAAGATGACTATGGCTACACCTTC
TRBV30	TRBD2	NA	TRBJ2-3	14	CAWTPSGGGGQGYF	TGTGCCTGGACGCCCTCGGGCGGGGGGGGCCAGGGGTATTTT
TRBV29-1	TRBD1	NA	TRBJ1-6	15	CSPRNSGTGSSPLHF	TGCAGCCCACGCAACTCCGGGACAGGGAGTTCACCCCTCCACTTT
TRBV9	TRBD2	NA	TRBJ2-5	14	CASSIAGTRGEQYF	TGTGCCAGCAGTATAGCCGGGACGCGGGGGGAGCAGTACTTC
TRBV6-4	NA	NA	TRBJ2-1	14	CASSEEAGYNEQFF	TGTGCCAGCAGTGAGGAAGCGGGTTACAATGAGCAGTTCTTC
TRBV5-1	NA	NA	TRBJ1-2	14	CASNPAGDLQGYTF	TGCGCCAGCAACCCGGCGGGGGACCTTCAGGGCTACACCTTC
TRBV10-3	NA	NA	TRBJ2-7	15	CAISESGSESYEQYF	TGTGCCATCAGTGAGAGCGGTTCTGAGTCCTACGAGCAGTACTTC
TRBV7-9	NA	once	TRBJ1-4	16	CASSSGRAGGGEKLFF	TGTGCCAGCAGCTCAGGCCGGGCGGGCGGTGGTGAAAAACTGTTTTTT
TRBV10-2	NA	NA	TRBJ1-1	13	CASTEERGTEAFF	TGCGCCAGCACCGAAGAGCGAGGCACTGAAGCTTTCTTT
TRBV19	NA	NA	TRBJ1-5	14	CASTGQNSNQPQHF	TGTGCCAGTACAGGACAGAATAGCAATCAGCCCCAGCATTTT
TRBV6-5	TRBD1	NA	TRBJ2-1	15	CASSYGAGGWNEQFF	TGTGCCAGCAGTTACGGGGCAGGGGGCTGGAATGAGCAGTTCTTC
TRBV30	NA	NA	TRBJ2-7	13	CAWSAPPGYEQYF	TGTGCCTGGAGTGCTCCTCCGGGCTACGAGCAGTACTTC
TRBV6-1	NA	NA	TRBJ2-2	13	CASSDWSAGELFF	TGTGCCAGCAGTGATTGGAGCGCCGGGGAGCTGTTTTTT
TRBV4-1	NA	NA	TRBJ1-1	17	CASSQVRLQGSNTEAFF	TGCGCCAGCAGCCAAGTCCGCCTTCAGGGCAGTAACACTGAAGCTTTCTTT
TRBV27	TRBD1	NA	TRBJ2-7	13	CASSWDSSYEQYF	TGTGCCAGCAGTTGGGACAGTTCCTACGAGCAGTACTTC